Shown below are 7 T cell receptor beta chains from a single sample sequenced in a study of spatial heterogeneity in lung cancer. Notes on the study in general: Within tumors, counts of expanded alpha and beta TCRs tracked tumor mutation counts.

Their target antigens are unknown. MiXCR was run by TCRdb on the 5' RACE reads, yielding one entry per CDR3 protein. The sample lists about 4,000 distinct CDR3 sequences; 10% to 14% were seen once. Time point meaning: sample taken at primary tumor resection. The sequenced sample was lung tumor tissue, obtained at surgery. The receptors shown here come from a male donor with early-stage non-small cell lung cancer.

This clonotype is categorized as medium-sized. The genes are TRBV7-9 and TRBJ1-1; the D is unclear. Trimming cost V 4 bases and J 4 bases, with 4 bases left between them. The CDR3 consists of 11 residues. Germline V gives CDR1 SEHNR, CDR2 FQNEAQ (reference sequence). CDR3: CASSSSTEAFF. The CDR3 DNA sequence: TGTGCCAGCAGCTCCAGCACTGAAGCTTTCTTT. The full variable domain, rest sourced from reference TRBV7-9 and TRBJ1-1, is DTGVSQNPRHKITKRGQNVTFRCDPISEHNRLYWYRQTLGQGPEFLTYFQNEAQLEKSRLLSDRFSAERPKGSFSTLEIQRTEQGDSAMYLCASSSSTEAFFGQGTRLTVV.

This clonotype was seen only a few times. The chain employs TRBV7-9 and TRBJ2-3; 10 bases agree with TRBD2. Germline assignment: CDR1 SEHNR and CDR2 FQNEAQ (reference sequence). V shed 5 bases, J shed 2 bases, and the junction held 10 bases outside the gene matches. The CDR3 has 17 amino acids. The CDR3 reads CASSPSWTSGYTDTQYF. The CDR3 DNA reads TGTGCCAGCAGCCCCTCCTGGACTAGCGGATACACAGATACGCAGTATTTT.

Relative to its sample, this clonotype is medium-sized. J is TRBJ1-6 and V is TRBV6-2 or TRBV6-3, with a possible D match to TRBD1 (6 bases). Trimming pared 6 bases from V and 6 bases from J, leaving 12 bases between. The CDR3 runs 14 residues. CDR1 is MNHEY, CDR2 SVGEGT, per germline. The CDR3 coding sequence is TGTGCCAGCAGAACGGACAGTGCTAATTCACCCCTCCACTTT. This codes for CASRTDSANSPLHF.

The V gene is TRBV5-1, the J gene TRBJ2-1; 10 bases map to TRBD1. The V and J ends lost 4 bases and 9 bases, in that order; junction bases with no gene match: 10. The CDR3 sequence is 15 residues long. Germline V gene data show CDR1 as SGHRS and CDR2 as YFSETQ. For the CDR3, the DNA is TGCGCCAGCAGCAGCGGGACAGGGGTATCGAGTGAGCAGTTCTTC. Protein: CASSSGTGVSSEQFF. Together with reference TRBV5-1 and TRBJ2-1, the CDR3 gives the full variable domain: KAGVTQTPRYLIKTRGQQVTLSCSPISGHRSVSWYQQTPGQGLQFLFEYFSETQRNKGNFPGRFSGRQFSNSRSEMNVSTLELGDSALYLCASSSGTGVSSEQFFGPGTRLTVL.

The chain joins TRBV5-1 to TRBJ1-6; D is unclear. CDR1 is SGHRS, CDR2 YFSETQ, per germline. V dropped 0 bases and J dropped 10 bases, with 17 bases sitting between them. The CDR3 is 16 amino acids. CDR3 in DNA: TGCGCCAGCAGCTTGGCGGCAGGAGTGCAAAAGTCACCCCTCCACTTT. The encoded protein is CASSLAAGVQKSPLHF.

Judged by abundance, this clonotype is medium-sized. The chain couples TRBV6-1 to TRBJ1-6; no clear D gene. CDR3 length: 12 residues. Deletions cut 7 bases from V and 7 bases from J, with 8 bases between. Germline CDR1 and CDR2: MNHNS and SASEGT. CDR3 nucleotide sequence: TGTGCCAGCAACCGGTCGAATTCACCCCTCCACTTT. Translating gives CASNRSNSPLHF.

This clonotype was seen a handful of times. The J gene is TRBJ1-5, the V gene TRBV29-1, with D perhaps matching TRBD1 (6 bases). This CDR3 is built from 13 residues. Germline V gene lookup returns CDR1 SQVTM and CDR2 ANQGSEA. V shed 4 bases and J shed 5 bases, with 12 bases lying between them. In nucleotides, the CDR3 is TGCAGCGTTGCCGGACAGTTGGATCAGCCCCAGCATTTT. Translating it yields CSVAGQLDQPQHF. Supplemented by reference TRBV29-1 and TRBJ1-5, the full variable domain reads SAVISQKPSRDICQRGTSLTIQCQVDSQVTMMFWYRQQPGQSLTLIATANQGSEATYESGFVIDKFPISRPNLTFSTLTVSNMSPEDSSIYLCSVAGQLDQPQHFGDGTRLSIL.